Following are 2 T cell receptor beta chains from one sample sequenced in a study of cytomegalovirus exposure and HLA in healthy donors. 60 Vbeta and 13 Jbeta primers were used in PCR. Sequencing used immunoSEQ multiplex PCR; TCRdb keeps in-frame clones, though not all of them. The profile shows tens of thousands of clones, less than 80% of them singletons. The specimen was PBMCs. These receptor sequences come from a woman aged 45 to 65 in good health and CMV-seropositive.

The chain is built from TRBV7-9 and TRBJ2-1; D remains unclear. Germline CDR1 is SEHNR and CDR2 is FQNEAQ (reference sequence). The CDR3 contains 17 residues. V was trimmed by 1 base and J by 0 bases, leaving 13 bases between them. The CDR3 spells CASSLGFRLSSYNEQFF. The CDR3 DNA is TGTGCCAGCAGCTTAGGGTTCCGACTCAGCTCCTACAATGAGCAGTTCTTC.

The V gene is TRBV14, the J gene TRBJ2-7; 8 nucleotides align to TRBD2. This CDR3 has 14 amino acids. Trimming took 1 base from V and 7 from J; bases not matched to a gene: 6. Per the germline V gene, CDR1 is SGHDN and CDR2 is FVKESK. The DNA of the CDR3 is TGTGCCAGCAGCCAAGTATTGGTAGCGGGGGAGCAGTACTTC. It specifies CASSQVLVAGEQYF.